Below are 5 T cell receptor beta chains sequenced from a single sample in a study of T cell repertoires in cytomegalovirus infection. These TCRs' antigens remain unknown. TCRdb reprocessed the reads via MiXCR and lists one record per CDR3 protein. This table has about 220,000 distinct CDR3 sequences, about 39% appearing once. This sample comprised CD8+ T cells from cultured PBMCs, obtained from culture after CMV antigen stimulation. The receptors here all came from a human donor in good health (CMV status not recorded). Some clones in this sample may be carry-over from other donors' samples.

V gene TRBV7-9 combines with J gene TRBJ2-7, with D possibly being TRBD2 (6 bases). CDR1 and CDR2 (germline): SEHNR, FQNEAQ (reference sequence). The CDR3 loop spans 14 amino acids. Trimming took off 9 bases at V and 2 bases at J, with 17 bases between the two ends. The CDR3 loop is CASRDQSSAYEQYF. The CDR3, as DNA: TGTGCCAGTAGGGACCAATCTAGCGCCTACGAGCAGTACTTC.

The V and J genes are TRBV6-8 and TRBJ1-6; D uncertain. Germline CDR1 and CDR2: MNHGY and SAAAGT. The length of the CDR3 is 14 residues. V was pared by 2 bases and J by 9 bases, with 11 bases between. CDR3 sequence reads: CASSYRSDFSPLHF. The CDR3 nucleotides read TGTGCCAGCAGTTACCGATCTGACTTTTCACCCCTCCACTTT.

V gene TRBV28 combines with J gene TRBJ1-1, with D maybe TRBD1 (5 bases). The V gene lost 5 bases and the J gene lost 3 bases, with 13 bases spanning the gap. The CDR3 spans 14 residues. The germline V gene encodes CDR1 MDHEN and CDR2 SYDVKM. CDR3 sequence reads: CASSLGRSHTEAFF. CDR3 coding DNA: TGTGCCAGCAGTCTGGGACGCTCCCACACTGAAGCTTTCTTT.

In its sample, this clonotype was seen a few times. V gene TRBV4-1 combines with J gene TRBJ2-7; 9 nucleotides match TRBD1. The germline V gene encodes CDR1 MGHRA and CDR2 YSYEKL. Unmatched junction bases numbered 6, after V lost 3 bases and J lost 0 bases. The CDR3 contains 16 residues. CDR3 protein: CASSQGGQGRSYEQYF. CDR3 DNA: TGCGCCAGCAGCCAGGGGGGACAGGGACGCTCCTACGAGCAGTACTTC.

This clonotype has a count of ten or more. The rearrangement joins TRBV7-8 to TRBJ1-2; 7 bases match TRBD1. The V segment lost 1 base and the J segment 6 bases; nucleotides outside the gene matches: 5. Germline lookup yields CDR1 SGHVS and CDR2 FQNEAQ. The CDR3 spans 14 residues. CDR3 in amino acids: CASSLGVTGHGYTF. The CDR3 nucleotides read TGTGCCAGCAGCTTAGGAGTGACAGGGCATGGCTACACCTTC.